The rows below give T cell receptor beta chains drawn from one sample of a study of blood T cell repertoires in COVID-19. Method: immunoSEQ multiplex PCR; TCRdb's copy keeps in-frame clones and lacks some. The sample holds about 220,000 clones; more than 70% are singletons and the top ten take less than 4%. The specimen sequenced was peripheral blood. These receptors all come from a woman older than 75 with acute or convalescent COVID-19. Each CDR3 is given with its conserved first and last residue. D genes are given only for firm matches. Size is omitted from some rows. Given values are once, few, many or a class for expanded clones.

>-|TRBJ2-2|TRBV2|-
TGTGCCAGCAGATCCAGGGGGAACACCGGGGAGCTGTTTTTT
CASRSRGNTGELFF
>-|TRBJ2-3|TRBV29-1|TRBD2
TGCAGCGTTGAAGATTGGACTAGCGGGGAGGCTGATACGCAGTATTTT
CSVEDWTSGEADTQYF
>-|TRBJ2-1|TRBV7-9|-
TGTGCCAGCAGCTACCGGGACTTCGAGCAGTTCTTC
CASSYRDFEQFF
>-|TRBJ2-2|TRBV6-4|-
TGTGCCAGCAGTGAACAACCTACAGGAGTAGGGGAGCTGTTTTTT
CASSEQPTGVGELFF
>-|TRBJ2-4|TRBV12-5|-
TGTGCTAGTGGTTTGGTTGGCACCAAAAACATTCAGTACTTC
CASGLVGTKNIQYF
>-|TRBJ2-3|TRBV21-1|-
TGTGCCAGCACCCTAGGAGGGGAGGTCGCAGATACGCAGTATTTT
CASTLGGEVADTQYF
>-|TRBJ1-5|TRBV5-1|TRBD1
TGCGCCAGCGGACCCGGGGACAGTAGCAATCAGCCCCAGCATTTT
CASGPGDSSNQPQHF
>-|TRBJ2-7|TRBV27|TRBD2
TGTGCCAGCAGCCGAGCGGGGGCCGGCTTCGAGCAGTACTTC
CASSRAGAGFEQYF
>-|TRBJ1-1|TRBV14|-
TGTGCCAGCAGCCAAGGGGCAGCCACTGAAGCTTTCTTT
CASSQGAATEAFF
>few|TRBJ2-7|TRBV24-1|TRBD1
TGTGCCACCGCTGCGACAGGGGGCAACGAGCAGTACTTC
CATAATGGNEQYF
>-|TRBJ1-2|TRBV19|-
TGTGCCAGTGGGATGGGGGGGACATTCCTCTCCAACTATGGCTACACCTTC
CASGMGGTFLSNYGYTF
>-|TRBJ2-7|TRBV6-5|TRBD1
TGTGCCAGCAGGAGGGACAGGGTGTCGTCGCCTTACTTC
CASRRDRVSSPYF
>-|TRBJ2-6|TRBV5-1|TRBD1
TGCGCCAGCAGCTCGGGGACAGGGAGAGGCACTGGGGCCAACGTCCTGACTTTC
CASSSGTGRGTGANVLTF
>once|TRBJ1-3|TRBV7-8|-
TGTGCCAGCAGCTTAATGGCAATCTCTGGAAACACCATATATTTT
CASSLMAISGNTIYF
>once|TRBJ2-1|TRBV7-2|TRBD1
TGTGCCAGCAGCTTATTTGGGCAGGGGGCTTCCTACAATGAGCAGTTCTTC
CASSLFGQGASYNEQFF
>-|TRBJ2-3|TRBV5-5|TRBD2
TGTGCCAGCAGCTTATCGGGACTAGCGGGGGGGAGTAGGGATACGCAGTATTTT
CASSLSGLAGGSRDTQYF
>-|TRBJ2-3|TRBV5-1|TRBD1
TGCGCCAGCAGCGGAGGGGGACAGGCCCCTTCAGATACGCAGTATTTT
CASSGGGQAPSDTQYF
>-|TRBJ2-7|TRBV18|TRBD2
TGTGCCAGCTCACAAGGGACTAGCGGGAGATACGAGCAGTACTTC
CASSQGTSGRYEQYF
>-|TRBJ1-4|TRBV6-1|TRBD1
TGTGCCAGCAGCGAAGGGACAGCCTCTGCCCCTTTTAATGAAAAACTGTTTTTT
CASSEGTASAPFNEKLFF
>-|TRBJ1-4|TRBV9|-
TGTGCCAGCAGCGTAGGAGGTCAGGGGACGGAAAAACTGTTTTTT
CASSVGGQGTEKLFF
>-|TRBJ2-7|TRBV27|TRBD1
TGTGCCAGTTCAAGAAACCCGGGGACAGGGCTCGGCGAGCAGTACTTC
CASSRNPGTGLGEQYF
>-|TRBJ2-6|TRBV7-2|-
TGTGCCAGCAGCCTAGACGGAGGCTCTGGGGCCAACGTCCTGACTTTC
CASSLDGGSGANVLTF
>-|TRBJ2-5|TRBV6-2/TRBV6-3|TRBD2
TGTGCCAGCAGTTCCCTAGCGGGGGGATTCCAAGAGACCCAGTACTTC
CASSSLAGGFQETQYF
>-|TRBJ2-7|TRBV28|TRBD2
TGTGCCAGCAGGTCGGGGGGGGCAGCCTACGAGCAGTACTTC
CASRSGGAAYEQYF
>-|TRBJ2-3|TRBV5-1|TRBD2
TGCGCCAGCAGCTCCGGGAGGGGGACAGATACGCAGTATTTT
CASSSGRGTDTQYF
>-|TRBJ2-7|TRBV11-3|-
TGTGCCAGCAGCTCTGGAGGGGGGGGTAGCTCCTACGAGCAGTACTTC
CASSSGGGGSSYEQYF
>-|TRBJ2-6|TRBV7-9|-
TGTGCCAGCAGCCGACTACAGCACTCTGGGGCCAACGTCCTGACTTTC
CASSRLQHSGANVLTF
>-|TRBJ2-7|TRBV7-9|-
TGTGCCAGCAGCTTAGTTGTGGCGGGGAGCCACGAGCAGTACTTC
CASSLVVAGSHEQYF
>-|TRBJ2-2|TRBV5-1|-
TGCGCCAGCAGCTTAGGGTTCGGGAGCCGGGAGCTGTTTTTT
CASSLGFGSRELFF
>once|TRBJ1-2|TRBV5-1|-
TGCGCCAGCAAAGGAGGGTCCTATGGCTACACCTTC
CASKGGSYGYTF
>-|TRBJ2-3|TRBV4-3|TRBD2
TGCGCCAGCAGCCAAGATACCCAGCGGGGGGCCGATACGCAGTATTTT
CASSQDTQRGADTQYF
>-|TRBJ2-5|TRBV27|TRBD1
TGTGCCAGCAGTGCTCCTCCTTGGACAGGGGGCGGACAAGAGACCCAGTACTTC
CASSAPPWTGGGQETQYF
>-|TRBJ1-4|TRBV30|-
TGTGCCTGGAGTGTATTCAGACAGACAAGCGCAACTAATGAAAAACTGTTTTTT
CAWSVFRQTSATNEKLFF
>-|TRBJ2-7|TRBV12-3/TRBV12-4|TRBD2
TGTGCCAGCACCACCGGGACTAGTAACGAGCAGTACTTC
CASTTGTSNEQYF
>-|TRBJ1-2|TRBV5-1|TRBD1
TGCGCCAGCAGCTCGACAGGGATGGTATATGGCTACACCTTC
CASSSTGMVYGYTF
>few|TRBJ1-4|TRBV25-1|TRBD1
TGTGCCAGCAAACGCTCAGGGGGGATTGTTGAAAAACTGTTTTTT
CASKRSGGIVEKLFF
>-|TRBJ1-5|TRBV5-6|TRBD1
TGTGCCAGCAGCTTAACAGGGGGTTGGAATCAGCCCCAGCATTTT
CASSLTGGWNQPQHF
>-|TRBJ1-4|TRBV7-9|TRBD1
TGTGCCAGCAGCGCCCCAGGGGGCTCGGGTGAAAAACTGTTTTTT
CASSAPGGSGEKLFF
>-|TRBJ2-1|TRBV4-1|TRBD2
TGCGCCAGCAGCCAAACCCTAGCGGGCAATAACTACAATGAGCAGTTCTTC
CASSQTLAGNNYNEQFF
>-|TRBJ2-1|TRBV20-1|-
TGCAGTGCTGGGGGGTGGTATGAGCAGTTCTTC
CSAGGWYEQFF
>-|TRBJ2-5|TRBV11-3|-
TGTGCCAGCAGCCCCCGTAGGGGGAGAGAGACCCAGTACTTC
CASSPRRGRETQYF
>-|TRBJ2-4|TRBV28|-
TGTGCCAGCAGTTCGCCTAGTATGCTAGCCAAAAACATTCAGTACTTC
CASSSPSMLAKNIQYF